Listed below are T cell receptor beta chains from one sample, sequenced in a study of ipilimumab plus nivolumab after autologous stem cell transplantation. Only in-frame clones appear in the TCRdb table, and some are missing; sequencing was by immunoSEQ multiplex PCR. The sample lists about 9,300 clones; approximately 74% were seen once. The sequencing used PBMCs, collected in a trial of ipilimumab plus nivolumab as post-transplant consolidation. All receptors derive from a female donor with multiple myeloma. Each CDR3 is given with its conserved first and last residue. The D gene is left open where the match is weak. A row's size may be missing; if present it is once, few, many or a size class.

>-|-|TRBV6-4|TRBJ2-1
TGTGCCAGCGCGAGTCAAGAGGGAAATGAGCAGTTCTTC
CASASQEGNEQFF
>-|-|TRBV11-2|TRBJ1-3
TGTGCCAGCATCTATCCCGGGGTGGGTGGAAACACCATATATTTT
CASIYPGVGGNTIYF
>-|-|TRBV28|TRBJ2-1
TGTGCCAGCAGTTCCGGTATGGGTTTCTACAATGAGCAGTTCTTC
CASSSGMGFYNEQFF
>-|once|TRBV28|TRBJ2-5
TGTGCCAGCAGTTCCATCCAGGGAGCGGAGCGAGAGACCCAGTACTTC
CASSSIQGAERETQYF
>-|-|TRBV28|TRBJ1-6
TGTGCCAGCAGGGCTCTTAAGGTGGATTCACCCCTCCACTTT
CASRALKVDSPLHF
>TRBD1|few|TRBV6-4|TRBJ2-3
TGTGCCAGCAGGGGACAGGATTATAGCACAGATACGCAGTATTTT
CASRGQDYSTDTQYF
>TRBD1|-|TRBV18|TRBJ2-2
TGTGCCAGCTCACCCTTGAGAACAGGGGGCGGCGGGGAGCTGTTTTTT
CASSPLRTGGGGELFF
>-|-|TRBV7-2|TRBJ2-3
TGTGCCAGCAGCTTCCAGGGTAGCACAGATACGCAGTATTTT
CASSFQGSTDTQYF
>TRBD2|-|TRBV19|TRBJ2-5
TGTGCCAGTAGTAATCAAGGACTAGCGGGAGAGACCCAGTACTTC
CASSNQGLAGETQYF
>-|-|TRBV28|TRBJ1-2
TGTGCCAGCAGTACCGGACGGAACTATGGCTACACCTTC
CASSTGRNYGYTF
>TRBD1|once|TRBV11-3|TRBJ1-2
TGTGCCAGCAGCTTAGGATTCACAGGGGTATGGGGCTACACCTTC
CASSLGFTGVWGYTF
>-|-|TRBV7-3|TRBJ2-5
TGTGCCAGCAGCAACGGACCGCCGTACCAAGAGACCCAGTACTTC
CASSNGPPYQETQYF
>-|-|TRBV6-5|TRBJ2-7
TGTGCCAGCAGTTATGGGCCGAGCTCCTACGAGCAGTACTTC
CASSYGPSSYEQYF
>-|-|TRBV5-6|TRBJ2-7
TGTGCCAGTGCCGCCCTCTCTACATACGAGCAGTACTTC
CASAALSTYEQYF
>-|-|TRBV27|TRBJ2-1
TGTGCCAGCTCCTTAGCAGGGGTCTACAATGAGCAGTTCTTC
CASSLAGVYNEQFF
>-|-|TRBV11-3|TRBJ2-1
TGTGCCAGCAGCGAACAGGGACGGGGCGCTGAGCAGTTCTTC
CASSEQGRGAEQFF
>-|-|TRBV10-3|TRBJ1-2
TGTGCCATCAGTGAAAGGGAGGACAGTAACTATGGCTACACCTTC
CAISEREDSNYGYTF
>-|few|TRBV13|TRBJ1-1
TGTGCCAGCAGCCGGGAGAACACTGAAGCTTTCTTT
CASSRENTEAFF
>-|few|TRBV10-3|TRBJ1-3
TGTGCCAGCAACACGGGAGGTCTCCTGGGAAACACCATATATTTT
CASNTGGLLGNTIYF
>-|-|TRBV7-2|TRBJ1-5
TGTGCCAGCACCTCCGGGACGGGCAATCAGCCCCAGCATTTT
CASTSGTGNQPQHF
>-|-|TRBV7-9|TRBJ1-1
TGTGCCAGCAGCTTAGAGGGCGGAGGGGAAGCTTTCTTT
CASSLEGGGEAFF
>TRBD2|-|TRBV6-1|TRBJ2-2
TGTGCCAGCAGTCCAGGGAGGGACACCGGGGAGCTGTTTTTT
CASSPGRDTGELFF
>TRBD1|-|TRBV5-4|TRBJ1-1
TGTGCCAGCAGCTTTGGACAGGGTGGCATTATTAATAAAGCTTTCTTT
CASSFGQGGIINKAFF
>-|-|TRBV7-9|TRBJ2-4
TGTGCCAGCAGCTTAGCGGGAGGAATAGCCAAAAACATTCAGTACTTC
CASSLAGGIAKNIQYF
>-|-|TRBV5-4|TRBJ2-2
TGTGCCAGCAGCTTGCCCCCAGGCCAAGCCACCGGGGAGCTGTTTTTT
CASSLPPGQATGELFF
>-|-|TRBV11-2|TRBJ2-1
TGTGCCAGCAGCCGTCCCGGGGCCCTAAACAATGAGCAGTTCTTC
CASSRPGALNNEQFF
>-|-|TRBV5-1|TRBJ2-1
TGCGCCAGCAGCTTACAGGGAGAAGGTACCTACAATGAGCAGTTCTTC
CASSLQGEGTYNEQFF
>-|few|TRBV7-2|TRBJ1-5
TGTGCCAGCAGCTTAGCCGAGGGGCAGCCCCAGCATTTT
CASSLAEGQPQHF
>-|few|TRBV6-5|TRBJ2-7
TGTGCCAGCAGTTACGGGGGAGTGGGCCTCTCCTACGAGCAGTACTTC
CASSYGGVGLSYEQYF
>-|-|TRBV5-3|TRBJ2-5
TGTGCCAGCAGCTTGGCTTTCAGGGAGGAGACCCAGTACTTC
CASSLAFREETQYF
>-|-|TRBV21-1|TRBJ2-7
TGTGCCAGCAGCAAACATGACAGGCCGGGATACGAGCAGTACTTC
CASSKHDRPGYEQYF
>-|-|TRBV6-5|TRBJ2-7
TGTGCCAGCAGCGACCCCTGGGCCTACGAGCAGTACTTC
CASSDPWAYEQYF
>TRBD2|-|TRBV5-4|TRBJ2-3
TGTGCCAGCAGCTTGTTTGGGACTAGCGGGACTAGCACAGATACGCAGTATTTT
CASSLFGTSGTSTDTQYF
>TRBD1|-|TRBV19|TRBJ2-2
TGTGCCAGTAGTCCCAGTTTAGGACAGGGCGAATACACCGGGGAGCTGTTTTTT
CASSPSLGQGEYTGELFF
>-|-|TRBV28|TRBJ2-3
TGTGCCAGCAGCCCCCCCGCGGGTGGGGTTCAAGATACGCAGTATTTT
CASSPPAGGVQDTQYF
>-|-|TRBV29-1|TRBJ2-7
TGCAGCGCCGGCGAGGGGTACGAGCAGTACTTC
CSAGEGYEQYF
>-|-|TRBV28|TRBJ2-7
TGTGCCAGCACGGTTGCCGTTCACTCCTACGAGCAGTACTTC
CASTVAVHSYEQYF
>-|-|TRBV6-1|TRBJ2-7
TGTGCCAGCAGTGAAGTTGGCCAGGCGAACTACGAGCAGTACTTC
CASSEVGQANYEQYF
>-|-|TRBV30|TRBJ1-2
TGTGCCTGGATAAGGACCGACCAATTCTATGGCTACACCTTC
CAWIRTDQFYGYTF
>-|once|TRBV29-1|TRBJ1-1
TGCAGCGTCGGGGACCCACAAGAAAGTAATGAAGCTTTCTTT
CSVGDPQESNEAFF
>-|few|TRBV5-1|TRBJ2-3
TGCGCCAGCAGCCTATGGAGGACGGCTAGCACAGATACGCAGTATTTT
CASSLWRTASTDTQYF
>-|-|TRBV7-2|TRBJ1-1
TGTGCCAGCAGTACGTCTGAGGGAGACGCTGAAGCTTTCTTT
CASSTSEGDAEAFF
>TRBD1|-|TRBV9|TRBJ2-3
TGTGCCAGCAGCGCCGGGACAGCCCCTAGCACAGATACGCAGTATTTT
CASSAGTAPSTDTQYF
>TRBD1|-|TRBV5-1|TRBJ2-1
TGCGCCAGCAGCGCCCTACCGGGACAGGGGGCTGGGAATGAGCAGTTCTTC
CASSALPGQGAGNEQFF
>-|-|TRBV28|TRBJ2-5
TGTGCCAGCAACCAGGTGACAGGGTGGGGGGAGCAGTACTTC
CASNQVTGWGEQYF
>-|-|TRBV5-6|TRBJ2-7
TGTGCCAGCAGGGCCGGGACCGGGAACTACGAGCAGTACTTC
CASRAGTGNYEQYF
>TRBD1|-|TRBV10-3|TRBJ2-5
TGTGCCATCAGTGTGGACAGGTCCCAAGAGACCCAGTACTTC
CAISVDRSQETQYF
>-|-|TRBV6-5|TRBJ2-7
TGTGCCAGCACCGCTTTAGGGGCGGGATACTACGAGCAGTACTTC
CASTALGAGYYEQYF
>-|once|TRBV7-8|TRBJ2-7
TGTGCCAGCAGCTTGAGTTCCGGCGAGCAGTACTTC
CASSLSSGEQYF
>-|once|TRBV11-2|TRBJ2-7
TGTGCCAGCAGCTCCGGATTAGCGAGATCCTACGAGCAGTACTTC
CASSSGLARSYEQYF
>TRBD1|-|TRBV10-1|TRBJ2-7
TGCGCCAGCAGTCGAGAGACAGGGAATTTGATCGAGCAGTACTTC
CASSRETGNLIEQYF